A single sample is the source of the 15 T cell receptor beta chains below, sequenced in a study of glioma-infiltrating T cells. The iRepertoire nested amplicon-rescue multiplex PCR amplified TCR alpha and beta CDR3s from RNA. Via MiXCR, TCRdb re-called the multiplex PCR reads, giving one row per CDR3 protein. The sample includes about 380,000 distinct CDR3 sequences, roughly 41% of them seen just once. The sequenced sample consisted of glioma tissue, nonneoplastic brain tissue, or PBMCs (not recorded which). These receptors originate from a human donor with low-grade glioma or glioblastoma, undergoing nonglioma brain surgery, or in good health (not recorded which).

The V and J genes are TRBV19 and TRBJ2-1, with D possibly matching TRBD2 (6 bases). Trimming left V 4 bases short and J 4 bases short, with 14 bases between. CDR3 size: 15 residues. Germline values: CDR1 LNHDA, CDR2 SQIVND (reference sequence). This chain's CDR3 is CASSTDAGSYNEQFF. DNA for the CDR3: TGTGCCAGTAGTACAGACGCCGGGAGTTACAATGAGCAGTTCTTC.

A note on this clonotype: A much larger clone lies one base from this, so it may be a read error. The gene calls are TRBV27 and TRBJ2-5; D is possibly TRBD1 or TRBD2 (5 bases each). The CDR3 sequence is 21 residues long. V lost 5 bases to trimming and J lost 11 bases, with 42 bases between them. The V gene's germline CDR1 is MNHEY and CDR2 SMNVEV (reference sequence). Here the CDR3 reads CASSTRDRGSATKLHYNEQYF. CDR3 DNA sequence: TGTGCCAGCAGTACCCGGGATCGGGGCTCAGCGACTAAACTACATTACAATGAGCAGTACTTC.

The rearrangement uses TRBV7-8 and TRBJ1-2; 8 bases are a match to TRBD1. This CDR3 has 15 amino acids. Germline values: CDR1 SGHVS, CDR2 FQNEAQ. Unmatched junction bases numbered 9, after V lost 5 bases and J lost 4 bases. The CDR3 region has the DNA TGTGCCAGCAGCCCCAGACGGGACAGGTCCTATGGCTACACCTTC. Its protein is CASSPRRDRSYGYTF.

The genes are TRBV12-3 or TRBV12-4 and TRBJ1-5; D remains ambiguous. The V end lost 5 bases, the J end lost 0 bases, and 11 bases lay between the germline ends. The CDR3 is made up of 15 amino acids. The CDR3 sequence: CASSPGENSNQPQHF. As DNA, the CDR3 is TGTGCCAGCAGTCCCGGGGAGAATAGCAATCAGCCCCAGCATTTT.

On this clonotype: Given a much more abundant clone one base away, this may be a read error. The CDR3, as DNA: TGCAGTGTTAGAGATGAGGGAAGGGGAGGTGGCACTGAAGCTTTCTTT. Residues: CSVRDEGRGGGTEAFF. The rearrangement uses TRBV20-1 and TRBJ1-1, with D possibly matching TRBD1 (5 bases). The germline CDR1 and CDR2 sequences are DFQATT and SNEGSKA (reference sequence). The CDR3 loop spans 16 amino acids.

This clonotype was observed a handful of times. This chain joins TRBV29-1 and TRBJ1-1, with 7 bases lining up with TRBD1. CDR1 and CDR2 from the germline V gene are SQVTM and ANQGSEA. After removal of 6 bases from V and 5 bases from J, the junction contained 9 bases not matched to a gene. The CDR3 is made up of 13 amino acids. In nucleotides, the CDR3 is TGCAGCGTCCAGGAGGGGGCTTGGACTGAAGCTTTCTTT. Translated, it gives CSVQEGAWTEAFF.

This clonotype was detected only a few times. The CDR3 spells CASSGGHAWGEKLFF. DNA for the CDR3: TGTGCCAGCAGCGGCGGACACGCGTGGGGGGAAAAACTGTTTTTT. The genes are TRBV7-2 and TRBJ1-4; tentatively, D is TRBD1 (5 bases). V lost 5 bases, J lost 8 bases, and 18 bases lay in between. Germline V gene data show CDR1 as SGHTA and CDR2 as FQGNSA. This CDR3 has 15 amino acids.

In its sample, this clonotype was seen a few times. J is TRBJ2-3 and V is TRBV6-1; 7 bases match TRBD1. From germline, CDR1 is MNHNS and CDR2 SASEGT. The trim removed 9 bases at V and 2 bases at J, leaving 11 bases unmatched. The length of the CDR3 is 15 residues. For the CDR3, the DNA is TGTGCCAGTAACGATCGACAGGGACACACAGATACGCAGTATTTT. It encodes CASNDRQGHTDTQYF.

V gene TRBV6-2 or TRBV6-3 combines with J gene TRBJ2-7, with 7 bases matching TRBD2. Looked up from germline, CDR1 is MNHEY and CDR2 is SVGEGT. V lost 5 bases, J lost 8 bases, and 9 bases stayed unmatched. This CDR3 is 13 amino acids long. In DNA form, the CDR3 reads TGTGCCAGCAGTCCACCGGGACTACCGAAGCAGTACTTC. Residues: CASSPPGLPKQYF.

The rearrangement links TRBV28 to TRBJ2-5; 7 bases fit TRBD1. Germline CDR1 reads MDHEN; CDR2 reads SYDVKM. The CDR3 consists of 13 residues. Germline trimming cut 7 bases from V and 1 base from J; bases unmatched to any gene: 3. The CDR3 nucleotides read TGTGCCAGCAAGGGGGACAGCCAAGAGACCCAGTACTTC. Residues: CASKGDSQETQYF. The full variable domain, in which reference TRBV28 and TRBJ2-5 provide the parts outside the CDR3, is DVKVTQSSRYLVKRTGEKVFLECVQDMDHENMFWYRQDPGLGLRLIYFSYDVKMKEKGDIPEGYSVSREKKERFSLILESASTNQTSMYLCASKGDSQETQYFGPGTRLLVL.

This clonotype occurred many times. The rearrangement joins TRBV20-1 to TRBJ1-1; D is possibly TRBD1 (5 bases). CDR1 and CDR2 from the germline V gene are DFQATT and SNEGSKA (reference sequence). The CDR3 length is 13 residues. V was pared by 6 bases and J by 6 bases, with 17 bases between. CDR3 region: CSARATARAEAFF. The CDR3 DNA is TGCAGTGCCAGGGCGACAGCGCGGGCTGAAGCTTTCTTT.

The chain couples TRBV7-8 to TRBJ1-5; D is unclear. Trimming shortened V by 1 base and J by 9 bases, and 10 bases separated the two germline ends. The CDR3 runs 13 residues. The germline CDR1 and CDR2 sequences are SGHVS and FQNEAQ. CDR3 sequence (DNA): TGTGCCAGCAGCTTAGGGGCGGGCGGGCCCCAGCATTTT. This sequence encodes CASSLGAGGPQHF.

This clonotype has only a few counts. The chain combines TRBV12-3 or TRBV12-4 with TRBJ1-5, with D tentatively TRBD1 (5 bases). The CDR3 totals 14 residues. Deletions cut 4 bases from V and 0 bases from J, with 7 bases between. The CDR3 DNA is TGTGCCAGCAGTTCCAGGGTTAGCAATCAGCCCCAGCATTTT. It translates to CASSSRVSNQPQHF.

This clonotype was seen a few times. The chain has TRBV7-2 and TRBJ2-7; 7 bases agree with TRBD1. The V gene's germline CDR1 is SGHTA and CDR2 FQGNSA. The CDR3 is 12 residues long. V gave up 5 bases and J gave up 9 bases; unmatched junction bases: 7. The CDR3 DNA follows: TGTGCCAGCAGCCCCAGGGGGATGTGGCAGTACTTC. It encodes CASSPRGMWQYF.

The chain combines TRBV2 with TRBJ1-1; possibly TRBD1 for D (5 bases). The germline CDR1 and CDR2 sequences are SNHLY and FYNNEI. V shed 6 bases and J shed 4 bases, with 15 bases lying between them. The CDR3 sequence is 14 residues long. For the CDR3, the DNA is TGTGCCAGCAGCGGCAGGGAAAGTAGCACTGAAGCTTTCTTT. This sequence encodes CASSGRESSTEAFF.